This T cell receptor (beta chain) was found in a study of blood T cell repertoires in COVID-19. In the study overall: Some COVID-19 samples were acute and others convalescent; all came from the United States, Italy and Spain.

Original handling: Amplified reference gene primers provided the basis for estimating nucleated cell counts. TCRdb keeps only in-frame clones here, not all; method: immunoSEQ multiplex PCR. V and J calls and clone size are those listed in that table; D and trimming were worked out from the DNA. This sample has roughly 200,000 clones, with roughly 88% found just once. Sequenced input: peripheral blood. The clonotype comes from a man in his late teens or twenties with active or convalescent COVID-19.

The DNA for the CDR3 is TGTGCCAGTAAGCACGGGGGTCTGCCGAACACCGGGGAGCTGTTTTTT. This sequence encodes CASKHGGLPNTGELFF. This sequence joins TRBV19 and TRBJ2-2; tentative D call: TRBD2 (6 bases). CDR1 LNHDA and CDR2 SQIVND come from the germline V gene (reference sequence). The CDR3 runs to 16 residues. V was cut by 7 bases and J by 0 bases, with 15 bases left in between. Full variable domain (rest looked up from reference TRBV19 and TRBJ2-2): DGGITQSPKYLFRKEGQNVTLSCEQNLNHDAMYWYRQDPGQGLRLIYYSQIVNDFQKGDIAEGYSVSREKKESFPLTVTSAQKNPTAFYLCASKHGGLPNTGELFFGEGSRLTVL.